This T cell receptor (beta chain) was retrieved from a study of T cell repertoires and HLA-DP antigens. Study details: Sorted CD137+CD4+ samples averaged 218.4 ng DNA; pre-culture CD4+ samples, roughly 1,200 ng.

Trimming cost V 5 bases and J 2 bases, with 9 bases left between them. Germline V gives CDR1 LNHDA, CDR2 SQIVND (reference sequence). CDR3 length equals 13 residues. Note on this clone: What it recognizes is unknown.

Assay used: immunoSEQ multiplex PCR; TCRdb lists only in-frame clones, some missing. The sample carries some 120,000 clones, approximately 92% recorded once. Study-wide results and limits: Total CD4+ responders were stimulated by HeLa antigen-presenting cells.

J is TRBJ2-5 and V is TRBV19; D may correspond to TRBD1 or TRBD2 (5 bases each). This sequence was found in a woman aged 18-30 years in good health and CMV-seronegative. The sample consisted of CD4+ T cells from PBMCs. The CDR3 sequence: CASSGDGQETQYF. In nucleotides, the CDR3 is TGTGCCAGTAGTGGGGACGGACAAGAGACCCAGTACTTC.